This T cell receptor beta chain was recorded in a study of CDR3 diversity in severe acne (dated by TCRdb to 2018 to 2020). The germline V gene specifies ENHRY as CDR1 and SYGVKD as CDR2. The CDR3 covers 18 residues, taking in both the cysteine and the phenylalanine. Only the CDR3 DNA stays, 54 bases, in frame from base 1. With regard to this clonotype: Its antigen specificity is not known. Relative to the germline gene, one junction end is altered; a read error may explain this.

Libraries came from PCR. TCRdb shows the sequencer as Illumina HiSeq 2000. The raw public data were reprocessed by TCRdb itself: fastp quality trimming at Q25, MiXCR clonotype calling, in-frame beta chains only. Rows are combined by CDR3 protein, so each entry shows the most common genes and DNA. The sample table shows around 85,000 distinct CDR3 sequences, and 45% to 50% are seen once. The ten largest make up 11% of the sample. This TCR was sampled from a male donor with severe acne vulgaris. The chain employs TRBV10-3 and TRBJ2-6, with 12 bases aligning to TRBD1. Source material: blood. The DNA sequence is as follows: TGTGCCAGCAGTTACGATGGGACAGGGGGCCCTGGGGCCAACGTCCTGACTTTC. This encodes CASSYDGTGGPGANVLTF.